The 17 T cell receptor beta chains given below trace back to one sample, sequenced in a study of T-cell memory formation after mild COVID-19. TCRdb itself ran the 5' RACE reads through MiXCR, one entry per CDR3 protein. The sample consists of about 150,000 distinct CDR3 sequences, about 5.7% of them appearing once. Sample: PBMCs or a T cell subset sorted from them (not recorded which). Receptor source: an adult woman who had mild COVID-19 (a few samples of this study predate the infection). Cell type and time point are not known.

The sample holds many counts of this clonotype. The rearrangement joins TRBV5-1 to TRBJ2-1, with 12 bases lining up with TRBD2. CDR3 length equals 20 residues. Germline V gene lookup returns CDR1 SGHRS and CDR2 YFSETQ. J gave up 0 bases and V 4 bases, and 14 bases lay outside the gene matches. The CDR3 is CASSVPTGTSGSSSYNEQFF. The CDR3 nucleotides read TGCGCCAGCAGCGTCCCGACCGGGACTAGCGGGTCCTCCTCCTACAATGAGCAGTTCTTC.

This clonotype was seen more than once but under ten times. This chain uses TRBV20-1 with TRBJ1-1, with D possibly matching TRBD1 (5 bases). CDR1 is DFQATT, CDR2 SNEGSKA, per germline (reference sequence). Trimming left V 3 bases short and J 5 bases short, with 16 bases between. The CDR3 extends over 14 amino acids. The chain's CDR3 is CSARPGTAGTEAFF. For the CDR3, the DNA is TGCAGTGCTAGGCCCGGGACGGCGGGAACTGAAGCTTTCTTT.

The gene calls are TRBV18 and TRBJ2-3; D perhaps matches TRBD1 (6 bases). Trimming removed 5 bases from V and 2 bases from J, with 17 bases in between. The CDR3 contains 16 residues. CDR1 is KGHSH and CDR2 is LQKENI in the germline V gene. CDR3 nucleotides: TGTGCCAGCTCATTGAGGGGGACCCGAAACACAGATACGCAGTATTTT. Its translation: CASSLRGTRNTDTQYF.

This clonotype was counted ten times or more. For the CDR3, the DNA is TGTGCCAGCAGTTTCAGGAGGAGCTCCTACGAGCAGTACTTC. Translating it yields CASSFRRSSYEQYF. V is TRBV12-3 or TRBV12-4 and J is TRBJ2-7; D perhaps matches TRBD2 (5 bases). V shed 3 bases and J shed 0 bases, with 9 bases lying between them. This CDR3 comprises 14 residues.

V usage is TRBV3-1 and J usage is TRBJ2-1; possibly TRBD1 or TRBD2 for D (6 bases each). Trimming took 5 bases from V and 7 from J, leaving 21 bases between them. CDR1 and CDR2 (germline): LGHDT, YNNKEL (reference sequence). There are 16 residues in the CDR3. Here the CDR3 DNA reads TGTGCCAGCAGCTACAGCCCGGGGGCTAGGGGGAATGAGCAGTTCTTC. Residues: CASSYSPGARGNEQFF.

This clonotype was found a few times. V and J are TRBV29-1 and TRBJ1-6, with no clear D. Deletions cut 6 bases from V and 7 bases from J, with 7 bases between. Per germline, CDR1 SQVTM and CDR2 ANQGSEA. The CDR3 extends over 11 amino acids. The chain's CDR3 is CSVGENSPLHF. The CDR3 DNA is TGCAGCGTAGGCGAAAATTCACCCCTCCACTTT.

This clonotype was counted many times. This chain joins TRBV18 and TRBJ1-1, with 9 bases that match TRBD1. The CDR3 has 15 amino acids. The V gene end was trimmed by 0 bases and the J gene end by 3 bases; junction bases not matched to a gene: 2. CDR1 is KGHSH, CDR2 LQKENI, per germline. DNA for the CDR3: TGTGCCAGCTCACCACCCAACAGGGGGCACACTGAAGCTTTCTTT. It codes for CASSPPNRGHTEAFF.

A note on this clonotype: It may be a read error: a sequence one base away is much more abundant. The rearrangement joins TRBV12-3 or TRBV12-4 to TRBJ2-7, with 9 bases aligning to TRBD1. There are 15 residues in the CDR3. The J segment lost 0 bases and the V segment lost 9 bases, leaving 9 bases of the junction unmatched. DNA for the CDR3: TGTGCCAGGAGCGCTCCGGGACAGGGCTCCTACGAGCAGTACTTC. Translating it yields CARSAPGQGSYEQYF.

CDR3 loop: CASLGGQGPYEQYF. The CDR3 coding sequence is TGTGCCAGCCTTGGGGGTCAGGGGCCCTACGAGCAGTACTTC. The chain has TRBV5-5 and TRBJ2-7; D is perhaps TRBD1 (6 bases). Germline V lookup: CDR1 SGHKS, CDR2 YYEKEE (reference sequence). This CDR3 spans 14 amino acids. V was cut by 7 bases and J by 2 bases, with 16 bases left in between.

The chain links TRBV7-2 to TRBJ1-3; D call uncertain. The CDR3 has 15 residues. Between the trimmed V and J ends, which lost 4 bases and 0 bases, there was a span of 10 bases. The germline gives CDR1 SGHTA, CDR2 FQGNSA. The CDR3 is CASSSARHSGNTIYF. In DNA, the CDR3 is TGTGCCAGCAGCTCCGCCCGGCACTCTGGAAACACCATATATTTT. Full variable domain (missing parts from reference TRBV7-2 and TRBJ1-3): GAGVSQSPSNKVTEKGKDVELRCDPISGHTALYWYRQSLGQGLEFLIYFQGNSAPDKSGLPSDRFSAERTGGSVSTLTIQRTQQEDSAVYLCASSSARHSGNTIYFGEGSWLTVV.

This clonotype was counted at least ten times. The rearrangement joins TRBV6-6 to TRBJ1-1, with D perhaps TRBD1 (5 bases). Per the germline V gene, CDR1 is MNHNY and CDR2 is SVGAGI (reference sequence). The CDR3 runs 15 residues. V lost 0 bases to trimming and J lost 0 bases, with 8 bases between them. The CDR3 spells CASSYSTAMNTEAFF. DNA for the CDR3: TGTGCCAGCAGTTACTCGACAGCCATGAACACTGAAGCTTTCTTT.

This rearrangement joins TRBV7-2 to TRBJ1-5, with TRBD1 identical over 7 bases. This CDR3 spans 16 amino acids. The V and J ends lost 3 bases and 3 bases, in that order; junction bases with no gene match: 8. CDR1 and CDR2 (germline): SGHTA, FQGNSA. CDR3 in amino acids: CASSFQTGTLNQPQHF. The CDR3 coding sequence is TGTGCCAGCAGCTTCCAGACAGGGACACTCAATCAGCCCCAGCATTTT.

This clonotype was seen a few times. The chain employs TRBV4-1 and TRBJ2-2; D call uncertain. V was pared by 1 base and J by 0 bases, with 12 bases between. The CDR3 is made up of 17 amino acids. Looked up from germline, CDR1 is MGHRA and CDR2 is YSYEKL. CDR3 region: CASSQVGRGANTGELFF. In nucleotides, the CDR3 is TGCGCCAGCAGCCAAGTCGGGCGAGGTGCGAACACCGGGGAGCTGTTTTTT.

The chain joins TRBV27 to TRBJ1-2; a possible D gene is TRBD1 (5 bases). The germline V gene encodes CDR1 MNHEY and CDR2 SMNVEV (reference sequence). V was cut by 3 bases and J by 4 bases, with 12 bases left in between. The CDR3 covers 14 residues. The CDR3 DNA is TGTGCCAGCAGTTTCCAGGGCCTGGGCTATGGCTACACCTTC. Protein: CASSFQGLGYGYTF.

This clonotype was counted ten times or more. This rearrangement joins TRBV12-3 or TRBV12-4 to TRBJ2-3; tentative D call: TRBD2 (6 bases). The CDR3 spans 16 residues. V lost 5 bases and J lost 0, with 15 bases in between. The CDR3 nucleotides read TGTGCCAGCAGTCTTTATGCGGGAACCAGCACAGATACGCAGTATTTT. Translation: CASSLYAGTSTDTQYF.

In this sample, this clonotype turned up many times. This chain connects TRBV7-8 to TRBJ1-1, with no clear D. Trimming pared 2 bases from V and 2 bases from J, leaving 6 bases between. CDR1 and CDR2 (germline): SGHVS, FQNEAQ. The CDR3 runs to 13 residues. In nucleotides, the CDR3 is TGTGCCAGCAGCTTAACAGCCAACACTGAAGCTTTCTTT. It yields the protein CASSLTANTEAFF.

This clonotype showed up many times. J is TRBJ2-7 and V is TRBV6-5, with 12 bases identical to TRBD1. Trimming at V came to 2 bases and at J to 6 bases, leaving 2 bases not matched to a gene. The CDR3 is made up of 14 amino acids. Germline values: CDR1 MNHEY, CDR2 SVGAGI. As DNA, the CDR3 is TGTGCCAGCAGTTACACGGGACAGGGGGCCGAGCAGTACTTC. This gives the protein CASSYTGQGAEQYF.